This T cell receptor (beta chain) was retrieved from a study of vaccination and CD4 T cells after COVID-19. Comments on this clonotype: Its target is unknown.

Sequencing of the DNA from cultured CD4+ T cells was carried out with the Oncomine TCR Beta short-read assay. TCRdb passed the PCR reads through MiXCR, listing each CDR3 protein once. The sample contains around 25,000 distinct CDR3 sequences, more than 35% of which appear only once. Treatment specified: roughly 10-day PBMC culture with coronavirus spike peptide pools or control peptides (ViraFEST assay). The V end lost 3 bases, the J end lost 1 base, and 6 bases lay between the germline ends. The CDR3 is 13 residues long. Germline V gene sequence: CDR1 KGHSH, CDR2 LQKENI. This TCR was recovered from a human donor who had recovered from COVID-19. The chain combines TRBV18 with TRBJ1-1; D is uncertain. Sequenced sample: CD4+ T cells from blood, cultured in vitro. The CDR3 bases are TGTGCCAGCTCACCCCAAACGAACACTGAAGCTTTCTTT. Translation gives CASSPQTNTEAFF.